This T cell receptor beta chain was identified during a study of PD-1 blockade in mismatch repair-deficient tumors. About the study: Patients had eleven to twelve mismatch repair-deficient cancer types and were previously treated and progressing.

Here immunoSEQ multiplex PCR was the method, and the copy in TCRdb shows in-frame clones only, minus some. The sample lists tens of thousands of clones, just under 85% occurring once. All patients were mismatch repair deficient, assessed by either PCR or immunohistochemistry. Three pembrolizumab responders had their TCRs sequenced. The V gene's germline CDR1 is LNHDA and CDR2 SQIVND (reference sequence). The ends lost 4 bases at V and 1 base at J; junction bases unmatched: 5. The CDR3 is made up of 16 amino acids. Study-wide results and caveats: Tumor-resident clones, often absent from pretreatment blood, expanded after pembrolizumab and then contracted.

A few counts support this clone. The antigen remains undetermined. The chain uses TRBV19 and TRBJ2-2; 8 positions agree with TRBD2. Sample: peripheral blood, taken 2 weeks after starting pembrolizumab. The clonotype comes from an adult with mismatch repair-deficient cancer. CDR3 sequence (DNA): TGTGCCAGTAGTACCCGGACTAGCCGGAACACCGGGGAGCTGTTTTTT. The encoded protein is CASSTRTSRNTGELFF. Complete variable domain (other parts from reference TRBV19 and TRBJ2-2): DGGITQSPKYLFRKEGQNVTLSCEQNLNHDAMYWYRQDPGQGLRLIYYSQIVNDFQKGDIAEGYSVSREKKESFPLTVTSAQKNPTAFYLCASSTRTSRNTGELFFGEGSRLTVL.